Listed below are T cell receptor beta chains from one sample, sequenced in a study of Ad26.COV2.S vaccination and SARS-CoV-2 variants. Clones were sequenced by immunoSEQ multiplex PCR, and TCRdb holds only the in-frame ones, with some missing. The data contain about 480,000 clones, roughly 85% of them singletons. Sample: peripheral blood, taken in a trial of Ad26.COV2.S vaccine versus placebo. These receptors all come from a person between 18 and 60 years old who received the Ad26.COV2.S COVID-19 vaccine or a placebo. Each CDR3 is given with its conserved first and last residue. A D gene is named only where the DNA matches it firmly. The size entry is marked missing in some rows and otherwise reads once, few, many or a size class.

clone_size	v_call	d_call	j_call	cdr3_nt	cdr3_aa
NA	TRBV3-1/TRBV3-2	NA	TRBJ2-5	TGTGCCAGCAGAGATCTGACTAGATCAGAGACCCAGTACTTC	CASRDLTRSETQYF
NA	TRBV6-2/TRBV6-3	TRBD1	TRBJ2-6	TGTGCCAGCAGTCGGACAGGGCTCTCTGGGGCCAACGTCCTGACTTTC	CASSRTGLSGANVLTF
NA	TRBV7-2	NA	TRBJ2-5	TGTGCCAGCAGAGAGGTGGGACAAGAGACCCAGTACTTC	CASREVGQETQYF
NA	TRBV29-1	NA	TRBJ1-1	TGCAGCGTTGCAGGAGGGGTGAACACTGAAGCTTTCTTT	CSVAGGVNTEAFF
NA	TRBV10-3	NA	TRBJ2-3	TGTGCCATCACCCGAGAGTCCCGAGATACGCAGTATTTT	CAITRESRDTQYF
NA	TRBV4-3	NA	TRBJ1-2	TGCGCATCGGGGCCGGCTGGGCCTGGCTATGGCTACACCTTC	CASGPAGPGYGYTF
NA	TRBV7-2	NA	TRBJ1-5	TGTGCCAGCACCAACCGCCCCGATCAGCCCCAGCATTTT	CASTNRPDQPQHF
few	TRBV18	NA	TRBJ1-4	TGTGCCAGCTCACCAAGTCGTGCGGCCCCTAATGAAAAACTGTTTTTT	CASSPSRAAPNEKLFF
few	TRBV15	NA	TRBJ2-3	TGTGCCACCAGCAGAGATAAGGCGGCAGATACGCAGTATTTT	CATSRDKAADTQYF
NA	TRBV27	TRBD1	TRBJ2-5	TGTGCCAGCAGTACTTATGGACAGGGCCAAGAGACCCAGTACTTC	CASSTYGQGQETQYF
NA	TRBV27	NA	TRBJ2-7	TGTGCCAGCAGTTCCCCGGTGGGTGGATACGAGCAGTACTTC	CASSSPVGGYEQYF
NA	TRBV19	TRBD2	TRBJ2-2	TGTGCCAGTAGCGGACTAGCCCTCGAGATCACCGGGGAGCTGTTTTTT	CASSGLALEITGELFF
NA	TRBV5-1	NA	TRBJ2-1	TGCGCCAGCAGCTTGATCCCAGTAGCGAGCTCCTACAATGAGCAGTTCTTC	CASSLIPVASSYNEQFF
NA	TRBV5-8	NA	TRBJ1-1	TGTGCCAGCAGTCCCTATTCCTACGCTGAAGCTTTCTTT	CASSPYSYAEAFF
NA	TRBV19	NA	TRBJ1-1	TGTGCCAGTAGAACAACGAACACTGAAGCTTTCTTT	CASRTTNTEAFF
NA	TRBV11-3	TRBD2	TRBJ2-1	TGTGCCAGCAGCCCTGGGGTTAGCGGGACTTCTGAGCAGTTCTTC	CASSPGVSGTSEQFF
NA	TRBV9	NA	TRBJ2-2	TGTGCCAGCAGCGTAGATATAGCGGTTAACACCGGGGAGCTGTTTTTT	CASSVDIAVNTGELFF
NA	TRBV5-4	NA	TRBJ2-1	TGTGCCAGCAGCTTGGTGGGGTCGGGATACAATGAGCAGTTCTTC	CASSLVGSGYNEQFF
NA	TRBV7-8	TRBD1	TRBJ2-7	TGTGCCAGCAGCTTACATCCGACAGGGTACGAGCAGTACTTC	CASSLHPTGYEQYF
NA	TRBV5-1	NA	TRBJ1-3	TGCGCCAGCAGCTTGGGGACCAACTCTGGAAACACCATATATTTT	CASSLGTNSGNTIYF
once	TRBV9	TRBD1	TRBJ1-2	TGTGCCAGCAGCGTAGTGTCAGGGGGCCATGGCTACACCTTC	CASSVVSGGHGYTF
NA	TRBV11-2	NA	TRBJ2-3	TGTGCCAGCAGCACCCGGGGCAAGTCCACAGATACGCAGTATTTT	CASSTRGKSTDTQYF
NA	TRBV3-1/TRBV3-2	NA	TRBJ1-2	TGTGCCAGCAGCCAACTAGCTAACTATGGCTACACCTTC	CASSQLANYGYTF
NA	TRBV29-1	NA	TRBJ2-3	TGCAGCGTTTCTAGCGAAACAGATACGCAGTATTTT	CSVSSETDTQYF
NA	TRBV23-1	TRBD2	TRBJ2-1	TGCGCCAGCAGTCAATTCCCAAAGCGGGAGGAGGACAATGAGCAGTTCTTC	CASSQFPKREEDNEQFF
NA	TRBV10-3	TRBD1	TRBJ2-1	TGTGCCAGCCGACAGGGGTTGAACAATGAGCAGTTCTTC	CASRQGLNNEQFF
NA	TRBV4-1	NA	TRBJ2-1	TGCGCCAGCAGCCACCCGGGCAAAAAATACAATGAGCAGTTCTTC	CASSHPGKKYNEQFF
NA	TRBV7-2	TRBD1	TRBJ1-2	TGTGCCAGCAGCGGTAGGGACAGGGGCTATGGCTACACCTTC	CASSGRDRGYGYTF
many	TRBV11-1	TRBD2	TRBJ2-1	TGTGCCAGCAGCGCCAGGACTAGCGGGTCCTCTCGCGAGCAGTTCTTC	CASSARTSGSSREQFF
once	TRBV2	NA	TRBJ1-6	TGTGCCAGCAGTGAATATGGGAATTCACCCCTCCACTTT	CASSEYGNSPLHF
NA	TRBV6-2/TRBV6-3	NA	TRBJ1-1	TGTGCCAGCAGTTACAGGCTTGGGAACACTGAAGCTTTCTTT	CASSYRLGNTEAFF
NA	TRBV4-3	TRBD1	TRBJ2-6	TGCGCCAGCAGCCGTGACAGGGGAGACTCTGGGGCCAACGTCCTGACTTTC	CASSRDRGDSGANVLTF
NA	TRBV29-1	TRBD1	TRBJ1-1	TGCAGCGCCCGGACAGGGATGAACACTGAAGCTTTCTTT	CSARTGMNTEAFF
NA	TRBV25-1	NA	TRBJ2-6	TGTGCCACGGGCGTTAGTGGGGCCAACGTCCTGACTTTC	CATGVSGANVLTF
once	TRBV7-3	TRBD2	TRBJ2-6	TGTGCCAGCAGCTCCCTCCCTGGACGGATGACTAGCGGAGACTCTGGGGCCAACGTCCTGACTTTC	CASSSLPGRMTSGDSGANVLTF
NA	TRBV30	NA	TRBJ2-3	TGTGCCTGGAGGCCAGGGAGCTCAGGGAGAGATACGCAGTATTTT	CAWRPGSSGRDTQYF
NA	TRBV7-2	NA	TRBJ1-2	TGTGCCAGCAGCTTACAGGGCCGAGGGTATGGCTACACCTTC	CASSLQGRGYGYTF
NA	TRBV28	NA	TRBJ2-3	TGTGCCAGCGGTGCTGGGGTTGGAGATACGCAGTATTTT	CASGAGVGDTQYF
NA	TRBV5-6	NA	TRBJ1-2	TGTGCCAGCAGCCTAAACTATGGCTACACCTTC	CASSLNYGYTF
NA	TRBV13	NA	TRBJ2-3	TGTGCCAGCAGCTTACTGGATACGCAGTATTTT	CASSLLDTQYF
NA	TRBV19	NA	TRBJ1-1	TGTGCCAGTAGCCATAGGGGGGGGAACACTGAAGCTTTCTTT	CASSHRGGNTEAFF
NA	TRBV7-8	TRBD2	TRBJ2-7	TGTGCCAGCACCCACCGGGGGAAAACTAGCGGGAGGACCTACGAGCAGTACTTC	CASTHRGKTSGRTYEQYF
NA	TRBV10-3	NA	TRBJ1-1	TGTGCCATCAGTAGCAGGGAAACTGAAGCTTTCTTT	CAISSRETEAFF
NA	TRBV12-2	NA	TRBJ2-2	TGTGCAAGTCGCTTAGCACCCGGGGGGGGCGGGGAGCTGTTTTTT	CASRLAPGGGGELFF
NA	TRBV6-2/TRBV6-3	TRBD1	TRBJ1-5	TGTGCCAGCAGTTACATCCAGGGGGGCAATCAGCCCCAGCATTTT	CASSYIQGGNQPQHF
NA	TRBV5-5	NA	TRBJ1-4	TGTGCCAGCAGCTTGTACGATCAGGAAAAACTGTTTTTT	CASSLYDQEKLFF
NA	TRBV28	NA	TRBJ2-2	TGTGCCAGCAGTTTATTTTTCCCCCCCAGGAGGAACACCGGGGAGCTGTTTTTT	CASSLFFPPRRNTGELFF
NA	TRBV14	NA	TRBJ2-2	TGTGCCAGCAGCCAAGTCGGAAGTACCGGGGAGCTGTTTTTT	CASSQVGSTGELFF
NA	TRBV19	NA	TRBJ1-2	TGTGCCAGTCAAGGGGGGAGCTATGGCTACACCTTC	CASQGGSYGYTF
NA	TRBV28	TRBD1	TRBJ1-5	TGTGCCAGCAGTTTCGGGACAGGGGGCTTATCGGGCAATCAGCCCCAGCATTTT	CASSFGTGGLSGNQPQHF
few	TRBV6-5	NA	TRBJ1-1	TGTGCCAGCAGTCCGACACAGCTGAACACTGAAGCTTTCTTT	CASSPTQLNTEAFF